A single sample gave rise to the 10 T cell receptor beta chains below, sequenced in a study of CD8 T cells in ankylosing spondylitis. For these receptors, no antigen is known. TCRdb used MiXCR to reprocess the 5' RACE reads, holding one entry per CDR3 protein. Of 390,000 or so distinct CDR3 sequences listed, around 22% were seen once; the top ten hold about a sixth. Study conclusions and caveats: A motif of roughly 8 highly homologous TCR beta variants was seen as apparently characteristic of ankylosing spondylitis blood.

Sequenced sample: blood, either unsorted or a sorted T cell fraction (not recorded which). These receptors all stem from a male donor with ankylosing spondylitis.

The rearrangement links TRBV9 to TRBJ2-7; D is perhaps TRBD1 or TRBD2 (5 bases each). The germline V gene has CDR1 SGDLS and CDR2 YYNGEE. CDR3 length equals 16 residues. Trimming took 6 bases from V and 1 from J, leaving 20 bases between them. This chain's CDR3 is CASNQRGGLGSYEQYF. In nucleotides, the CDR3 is TGTGCCAGCAACCAGAGGGGTGGGCTCGGGTCCTACGAGCAGTACTTC.

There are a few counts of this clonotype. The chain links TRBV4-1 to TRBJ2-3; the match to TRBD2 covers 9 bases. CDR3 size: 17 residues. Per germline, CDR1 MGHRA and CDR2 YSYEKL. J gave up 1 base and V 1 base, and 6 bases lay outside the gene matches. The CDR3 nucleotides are TGCGCCAGCAGCCAAGCCCAAGCGGGAGGCCGCACAGATACGCAGTATTTT. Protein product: CASSQAQAGGRTDTQYF.

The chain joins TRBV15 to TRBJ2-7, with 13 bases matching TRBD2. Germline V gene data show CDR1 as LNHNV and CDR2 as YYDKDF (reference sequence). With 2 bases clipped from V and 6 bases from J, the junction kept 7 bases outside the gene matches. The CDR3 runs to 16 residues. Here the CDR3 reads CATSRSGLAGEGEQYF. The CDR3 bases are TGTGCCACCAGCAGATCCGGACTAGCGGGAGAGGGCGAGCAGTACTTC.

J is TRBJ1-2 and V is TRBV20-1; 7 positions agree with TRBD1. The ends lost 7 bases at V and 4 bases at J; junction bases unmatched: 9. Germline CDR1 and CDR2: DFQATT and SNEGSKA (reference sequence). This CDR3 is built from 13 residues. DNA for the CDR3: TGCAGTGGTAGCGGCAGGGGGGGCTATGGCTACACCTTC. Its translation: CSGSGRGGYGYTF.

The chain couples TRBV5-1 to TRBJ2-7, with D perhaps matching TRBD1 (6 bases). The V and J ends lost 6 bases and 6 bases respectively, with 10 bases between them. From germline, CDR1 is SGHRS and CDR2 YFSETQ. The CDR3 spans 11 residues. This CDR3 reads CASKQGVEQYF. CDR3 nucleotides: TGCGCCAGCAAACAGGGAGTCGAGCAGTACTTC. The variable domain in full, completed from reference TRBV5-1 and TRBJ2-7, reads KAGVTQTPRYLIKTRGQQVTLSCSPISGHRSVSWYQQTPGQGLQFLFEYFSETQRNKGNFPGRFSGRQFSNSRSEMNVSTLELGDSALYLCASKQGVEQYFGPGTRLTVT.

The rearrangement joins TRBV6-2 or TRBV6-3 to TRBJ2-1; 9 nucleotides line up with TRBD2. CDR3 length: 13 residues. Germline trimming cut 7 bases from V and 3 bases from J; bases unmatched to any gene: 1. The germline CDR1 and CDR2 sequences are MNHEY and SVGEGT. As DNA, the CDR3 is TGTGCCAGCACTAGCGGGAACTACAATGAGCAGTTCTTC. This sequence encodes CASTSGNYNEQFF.

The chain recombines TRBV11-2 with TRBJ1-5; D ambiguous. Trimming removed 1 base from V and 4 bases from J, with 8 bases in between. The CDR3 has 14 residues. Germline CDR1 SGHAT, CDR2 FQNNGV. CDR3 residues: CASSLAGRNQPQHF. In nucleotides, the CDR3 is TGTGCCAGCAGCTTAGCTGGGCGGAATCAGCCCCAGCATTTT. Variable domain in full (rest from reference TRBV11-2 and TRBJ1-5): EAGVAQSPRYKIIEKRQSVAFWCNPISGHATLYWYQQILGQGPKLLIQFQNNGVVDDSQLPKDRFSAERLKGVDSTLKIQPAKLEDSAVYLCASSLAGRNQPQHFGDGTRLSIL.

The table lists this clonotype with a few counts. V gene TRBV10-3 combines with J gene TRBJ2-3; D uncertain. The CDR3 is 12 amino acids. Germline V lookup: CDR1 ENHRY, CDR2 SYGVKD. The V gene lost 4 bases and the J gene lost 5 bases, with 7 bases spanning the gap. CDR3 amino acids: CAISGGGDTQYF. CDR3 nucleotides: TGTGCCATCAGTGGAGGCGGAGATACGCAGTATTTT.

CDR3 sequence: CAISDYQGPGTEAFF. In DNA form, the CDR3 reads TGTGCCATCAGTGATTATCAGGGGCCGGGCACTGAAGCTTTCTTT. The V gene is TRBV10-3, the J gene TRBJ1-1; possibly TRBD1 for D (6 bases). Germline CDR1 reads ENHRY; CDR2 reads SYGVKD. Trimming took off 3 bases at V and 4 bases at J, with 15 bases between the two ends. CDR3 length: 15 amino acids.

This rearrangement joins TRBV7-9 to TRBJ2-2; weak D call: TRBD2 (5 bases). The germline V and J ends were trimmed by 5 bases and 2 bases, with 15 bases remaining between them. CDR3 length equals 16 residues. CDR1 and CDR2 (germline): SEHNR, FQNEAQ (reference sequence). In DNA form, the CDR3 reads TGTGCCAGCAGCCTAGGATCTAGCAGAAACACCGGGGAGCTGTTTTTT. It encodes CASSLGSSRNTGELFF.